This record looks at one TCR beta chain sequence and its context. Multiplex touch-down PCR with TRB-A/B primers amplified rearranged V-D-J TRB sequences. TCRdb fed the multiplex PCR reads into MiXCR, producing one record per CDR3 protein. The sample shows about 2,000 distinct CDR3 sequences, approximately 19% of them seen only once. This record comes from a study of T cell repertoires in aging, cancer and after chemotherapy. TCR beta rearrangements were amplified from peripheral blood genomic DNA. The CDR3 sequence is 12 residues long. Looked up from germline, CDR1 is SGHRS and CDR2 is YFSETQ. V shed 3 bases and J shed 14 bases, with 15 bases lying between them.

The chain links TRBV5-1 to TRBJ2-1; D not certain. The sequence came from a human donor with a solid tumor. The sequencing sample was made of blood. For the CDR3, the DNA is TGCGCCAGCAGCTCGATGACCCCTGGAGAGTTCTTC. The encoded protein is CASSSMTPGEFF.